The clone carrying this TCR beta chain was seen repeatedly, ten times or more. TCRdb re-derived calls from the 5' RACE reads in MiXCR, one entry per CDR3 protein. The repertoire has over 45,000 distinct CDR3 sequences, approximately 3.3% of them found once; the top ten carry 5.5% to 6.5%. The source of the sample is a study of neurological immune-mediated disorders. PBMCs numbering 2 million and stored at -80 C yielded the unsorted libraries. Trimming took 0 bases from V and 4 from J; bases not matched to a gene: 18. The CDR3 covers 19 residues. CDR1 is SGHRS and CDR2 is YFSETQ in the germline V gene.

Sequencing was done on a sample of PBMCs. The genes are TRBV5-1 and TRBJ1-2, with 7 bases identical to TRBD1. This receptor was obtained from a middle-aged man with multiple sclerosis. CDR3 in amino acids: CASSLGSSFTGTDSYGYTF. DNA of the CDR3: TGCGCCAGCAGCTTGGGTTCTTCATTCACCGGGACAGATTCCTATGGCTACACCTTC.